This T cell receptor beta chain originates from a study of T cells in localized non-small cell lung cancer. Broader study findings: One tumor region alone was sequenced, and heterogeneity therefore remains possible. Uninvolved neighboring lung showed the greatest T cell clonality, exceeding tumor. Across samples, adjacent lung featured a median roughly 60 of the top 100 tumor clones.

Germline V gene lookup returns CDR1 LNHNV and CDR2 YYDKDF (reference sequence). The CDR3 runs to 14 residues. The ends lost 0 bases at V and 11 bases at J; junction bases unmatched: 7. This table comes from immunoSEQ multiplex PCR, and its TCRdb copy is limited to in-frame clones, with some not included. The sample lists tens of thousands of clones, approximately 80% occurring once. As concerns this clone: Its target is unknown.

V is TRBV15 and J is TRBJ1-5, with 7 bases aligning to TRBD1. The receptor was derived from a man aged 35 to 69 with stage II lung adenocarcinoma. Source: PBMCs, taken before any cancer treatment. CDR3 residues: CATSREQGSGSQHF. DNA for the CDR3: TGTGCCACCAGCAGAGAACAGGGGTCCGGGTCCCAGCATTTT. The full variable domain, its missing parts supplied by reference TRBV15 and TRBJ1-5, is DAMVIQNPRYQVTQFGKPVTLSCSQTLNHNVMYWYQQKSSQAPKLLFHYYDKDFNNEADTPDNFQSRRPNTSFCFLDIRSPGLGDTAMYLCATSREQGSGSQHFGDGTRLSIL.